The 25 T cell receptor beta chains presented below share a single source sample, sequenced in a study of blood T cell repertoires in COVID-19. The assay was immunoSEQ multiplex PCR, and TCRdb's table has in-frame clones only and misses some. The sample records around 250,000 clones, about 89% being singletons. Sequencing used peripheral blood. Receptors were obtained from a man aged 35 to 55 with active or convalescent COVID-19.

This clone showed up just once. The CDR3 loop is CATSGSQVVPEQFF. The DNA for the CDR3 is TGTGCCACCAGTGGCTCTCAGGTGGTGCCTGAGCAGTTCTTC. The chain links TRBV24-1 to TRBJ2-1; D uncertain. In germline, CDR1 is KGHDR, CDR2 SFDVKD. The CDR3 has 14 residues. The V and J ends lost 5 bases and 9 bases respectively, with 16 bases between them.

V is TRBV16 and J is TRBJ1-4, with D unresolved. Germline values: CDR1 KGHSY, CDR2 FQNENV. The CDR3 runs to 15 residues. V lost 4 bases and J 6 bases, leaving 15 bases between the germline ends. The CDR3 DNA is TGTGCCAGCAGCCCCCTCGCGCTAGAGGATGAAAAACTGTTTTTT. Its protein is CASSPLALEDEKLFF.

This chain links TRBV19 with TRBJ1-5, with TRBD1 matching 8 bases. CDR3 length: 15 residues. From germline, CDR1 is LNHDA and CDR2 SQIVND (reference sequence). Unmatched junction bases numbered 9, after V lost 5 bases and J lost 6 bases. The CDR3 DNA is TGTGCCAGTAGTCTACAGACAGGGGTGGGTCAGCCCCAGCATTTT. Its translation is CASSLQTGVGQPQHF.

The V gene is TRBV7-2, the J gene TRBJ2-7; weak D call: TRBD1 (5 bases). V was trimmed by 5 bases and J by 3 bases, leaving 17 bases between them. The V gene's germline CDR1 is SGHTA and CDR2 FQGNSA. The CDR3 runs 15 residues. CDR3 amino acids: CASSPLGRVYYEQYF. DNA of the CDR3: TGTGCCAGCAGCCCCTTGGGCAGGGTTTACTACGAGCAGTACTTC.

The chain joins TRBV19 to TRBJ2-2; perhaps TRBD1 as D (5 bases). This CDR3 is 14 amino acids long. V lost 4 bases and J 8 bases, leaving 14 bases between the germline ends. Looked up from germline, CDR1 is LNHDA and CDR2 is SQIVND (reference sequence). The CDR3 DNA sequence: TGTGCCAGTAGTACAGCAGGGTTAAGGGGGGAGCTGTTTTTT. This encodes CASSTAGLRGELFF.

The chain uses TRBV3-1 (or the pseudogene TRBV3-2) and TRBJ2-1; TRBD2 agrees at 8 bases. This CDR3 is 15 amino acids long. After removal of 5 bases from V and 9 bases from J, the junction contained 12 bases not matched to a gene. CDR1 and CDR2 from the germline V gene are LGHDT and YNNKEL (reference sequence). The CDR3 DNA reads TGTGCCAGCAGCTCTGACGGGGGGGTGGTCCGTGAGCAGTTCTTC. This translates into CASSSDGGVVREQFF.

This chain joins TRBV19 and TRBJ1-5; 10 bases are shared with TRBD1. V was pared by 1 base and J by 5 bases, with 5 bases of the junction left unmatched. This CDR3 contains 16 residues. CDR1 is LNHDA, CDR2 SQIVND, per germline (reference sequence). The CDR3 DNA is TGTGCCAGTAGTATAGCGACAGGGGGCAGGGATCAGCCCCAGCATTTT. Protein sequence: CASSIATGGRDQPQHF.

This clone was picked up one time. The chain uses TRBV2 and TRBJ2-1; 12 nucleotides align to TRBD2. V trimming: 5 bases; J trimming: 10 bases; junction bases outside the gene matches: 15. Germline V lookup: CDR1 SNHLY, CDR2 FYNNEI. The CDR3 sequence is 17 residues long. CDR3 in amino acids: CASSRNYKTSGSREQFF. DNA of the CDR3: TGTGCCAGCAGTCGAAACTATAAGACTAGCGGGAGCCGGGAGCAGTTCTTC.

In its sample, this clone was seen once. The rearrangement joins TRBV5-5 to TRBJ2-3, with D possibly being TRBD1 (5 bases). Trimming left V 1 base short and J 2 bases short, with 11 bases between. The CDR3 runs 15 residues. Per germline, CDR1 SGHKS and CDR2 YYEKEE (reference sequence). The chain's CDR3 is CASSLQGFYTDTQYF. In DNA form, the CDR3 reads TGTGCCAGCAGCTTGCAGGGTTTTTACACAGATACGCAGTATTTT.

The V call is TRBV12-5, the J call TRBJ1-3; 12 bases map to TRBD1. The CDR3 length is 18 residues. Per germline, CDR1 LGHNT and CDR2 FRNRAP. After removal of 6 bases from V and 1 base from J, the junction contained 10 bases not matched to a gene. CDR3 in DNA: TGTGCTAGTGGCCCCGGGACAGGGGGCCTTTTTTCTGGAAACACCATATATTTT. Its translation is CASGPGTGGLFSGNTIYF.

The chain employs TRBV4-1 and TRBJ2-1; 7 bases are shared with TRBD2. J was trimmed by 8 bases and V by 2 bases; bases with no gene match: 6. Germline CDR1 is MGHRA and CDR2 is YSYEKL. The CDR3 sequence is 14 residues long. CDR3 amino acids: CASSQLGLVDEQFF. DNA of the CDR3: TGCGCCAGCAGCCAACTCGGACTAGTTGATGAGCAGTTCTTC.

The CDR3 region is CASSPQGDTEAFF. The CDR3 DNA sequence: TGTGCCAGCAGCCCTCAGGGGGACACTGAAGCTTTCTTT. The J gene is TRBJ1-1, the V gene TRBV14; 7 bases match TRBD1. In germline, CDR1 is SGHDN, CDR2 FVKESK. With V trimmed by 4 bases and J by 3 bases, 2 bases remained unmatched. The CDR3 length is 13 residues.

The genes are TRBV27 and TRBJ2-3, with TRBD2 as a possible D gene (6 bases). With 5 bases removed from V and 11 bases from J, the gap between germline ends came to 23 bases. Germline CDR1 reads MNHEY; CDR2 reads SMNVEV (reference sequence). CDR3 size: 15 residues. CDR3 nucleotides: TGTGCCAGCAGTGACAAAGGGGCAGTCGGGAGTGTGCAGTATTTT. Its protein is CASSDKGAVGSVQYF.

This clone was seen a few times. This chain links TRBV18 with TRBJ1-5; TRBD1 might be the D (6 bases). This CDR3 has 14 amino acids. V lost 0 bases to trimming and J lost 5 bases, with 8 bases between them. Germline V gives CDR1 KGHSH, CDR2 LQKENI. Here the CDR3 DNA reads TGTGCCAGCTCACCACCCGGGGGGCATCAGCCCCAGCATTTT. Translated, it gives CASSPPGGHQPQHF. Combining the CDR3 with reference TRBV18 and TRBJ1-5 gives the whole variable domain NAGVMQNPRHLVRRRGQEARLRCSPMKGHSHVYWYRQLPEEGLKFMVYLQKENIIDESGMPKERFSAEFPKEGPSILRIQQVVRGDSAAYFCASSPPGGHQPQHFGDGTRLSIL.

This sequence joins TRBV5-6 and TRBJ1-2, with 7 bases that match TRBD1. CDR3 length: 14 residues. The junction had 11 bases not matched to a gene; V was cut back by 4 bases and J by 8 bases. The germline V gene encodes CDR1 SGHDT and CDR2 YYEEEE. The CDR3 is CASSPMTGSAGYTF. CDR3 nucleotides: TGTGCCAGCAGCCCGATGACAGGGAGCGCCGGCTACACCTTC.

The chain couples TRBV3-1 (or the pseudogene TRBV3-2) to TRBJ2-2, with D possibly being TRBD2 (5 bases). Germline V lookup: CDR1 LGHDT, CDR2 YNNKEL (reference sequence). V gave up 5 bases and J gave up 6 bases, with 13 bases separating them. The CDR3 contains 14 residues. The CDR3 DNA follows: TGTGCCAGCAGCTCCAAGGGAGTAGCCGGGGAGCTGTTTTTT. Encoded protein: CASSSKGVAGELFF.

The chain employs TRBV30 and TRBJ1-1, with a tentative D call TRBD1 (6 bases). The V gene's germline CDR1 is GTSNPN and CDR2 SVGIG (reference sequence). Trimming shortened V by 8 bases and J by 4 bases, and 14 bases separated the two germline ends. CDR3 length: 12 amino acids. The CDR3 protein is CARGTDSTEAFF. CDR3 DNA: TGTGCCCGTGGGACGGACAGCACTGAAGCTTTCTTT.

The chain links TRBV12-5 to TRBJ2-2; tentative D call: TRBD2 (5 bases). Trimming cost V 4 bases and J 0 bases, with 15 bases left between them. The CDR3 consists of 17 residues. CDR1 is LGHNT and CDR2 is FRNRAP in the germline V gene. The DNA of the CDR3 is TGTGCTAGTGGTTGGCCGGGGAGCGCTCCGAACACCGGGGAGCTGTTTTTT. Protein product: CASGWPGSAPNTGELFF.

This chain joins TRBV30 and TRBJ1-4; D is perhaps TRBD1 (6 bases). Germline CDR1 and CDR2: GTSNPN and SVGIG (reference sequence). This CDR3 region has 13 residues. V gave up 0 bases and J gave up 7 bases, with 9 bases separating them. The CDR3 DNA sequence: TGTGCCTGGAGTGTAAACAGGGCTGAAAAACTGTTTTTT. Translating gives CAWSVNRAEKLFF.

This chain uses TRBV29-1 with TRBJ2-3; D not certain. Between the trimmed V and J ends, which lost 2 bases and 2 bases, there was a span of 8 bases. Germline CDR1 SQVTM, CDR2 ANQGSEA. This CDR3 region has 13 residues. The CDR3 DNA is TGCAGCGTTGAATATATGTTCACAGATACGCAGTATTTT. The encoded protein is CSVEYMFTDTQYF.

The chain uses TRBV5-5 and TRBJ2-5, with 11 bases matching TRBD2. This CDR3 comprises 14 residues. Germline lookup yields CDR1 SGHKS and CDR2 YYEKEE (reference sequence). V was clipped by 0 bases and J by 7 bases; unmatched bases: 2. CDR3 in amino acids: CASSLAGLAGTQYF. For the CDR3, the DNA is TGTGCCAGCAGCTTGGCCGGACTAGCGGGGACCCAGTACTTC.

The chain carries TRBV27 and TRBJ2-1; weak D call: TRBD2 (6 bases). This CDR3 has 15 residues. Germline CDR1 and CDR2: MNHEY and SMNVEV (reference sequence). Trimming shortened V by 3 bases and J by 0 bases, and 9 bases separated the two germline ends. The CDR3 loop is CASSLEGSSYNEQFF. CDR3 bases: TGTGCCAGCAGTTTGGAGGGGTCCTCCTACAATGAGCAGTTCTTC.

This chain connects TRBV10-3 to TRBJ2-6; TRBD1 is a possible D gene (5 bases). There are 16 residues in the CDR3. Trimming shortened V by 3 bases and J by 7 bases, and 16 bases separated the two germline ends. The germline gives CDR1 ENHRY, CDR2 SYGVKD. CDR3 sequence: CAISDRGQIPANVLTF. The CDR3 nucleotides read TGTGCCATCAGTGACCGTGGACAAATCCCAGCCAACGTCCTGACTTTC.

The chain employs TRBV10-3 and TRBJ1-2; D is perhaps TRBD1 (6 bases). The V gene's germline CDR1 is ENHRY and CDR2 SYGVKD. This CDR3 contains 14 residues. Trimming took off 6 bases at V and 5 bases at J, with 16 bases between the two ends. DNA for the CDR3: TGTGCCATCAGGTCACAGGGTGGGGGTTATGGCTACACCTTC. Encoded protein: CAIRSQGGGYGYTF.

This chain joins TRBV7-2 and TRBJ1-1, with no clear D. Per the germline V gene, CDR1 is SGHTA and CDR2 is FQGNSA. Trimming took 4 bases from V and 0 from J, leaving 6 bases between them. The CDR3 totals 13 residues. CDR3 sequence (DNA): TGTGCCAGCAGCTCACACATGAACACTGAAGCTTTCTTT. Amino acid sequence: CASSSHMNTEAFF.